Shown below are 25 T cell receptor beta chains from a single sample sequenced in a study of cytomegalovirus exposure and HLA in healthy donors. PCR amplification relied on 60 Vbeta primers (plus 13 Jbeta primers). TCRdb keeps only in-frame clones here, not all; method: immunoSEQ multiplex PCR. The sample contains approximately 130,000 clones, around 83% of which appear only once. The sample was PBMCs. All receptors come from a man aged 45-65 years in good health and CMV-seronegative.

The J gene is TRBJ2-5, the V gene TRBV2, with D maybe TRBD1 (6 bases). V was pared by 3 bases and J by 7 bases, with 9 bases between. The CDR3 totals 12 residues. The germline gives CDR1 SNHLY, CDR2 FYNNEI. CDR3: CASSDRGGTQYF. The CDR3 DNA follows: TGTGCCAGCAGTGATAGAGGGGGGACCCAGTACTTC.

This clone has just one count. This chain uses TRBV5-1 with TRBJ2-3; possibly TRBD1 for D (6 bases). Germline CDR1 and CDR2: SGHRS and YFSETQ. CDR3 length equals 14 residues. Trimming took off 4 bases at V and 2 bases at J, with 11 bases between the two ends. CDR3 residues: CASSQDSYTDTQYF. The CDR3 DNA reads TGCGCCAGCAGCCAGGACAGTTACACAGATACGCAGTATTTT.

The chain carries TRBV5-1 and TRBJ1-1, with TRBD1 identical over 8 bases. V gave up 4 bases and J gave up 1 base; unmatched junction bases: 9. Germline lookup yields CDR1 SGHRS and CDR2 YFSETQ. The CDR3 runs 16 residues. The CDR3 DNA reads as TGCGCCAGCAGCCCGGGTGGGACAGGCCAGAACACTGAAGCTTTCTTT. Its protein product is CASSPGGTGQNTEAFF. Complete variable domain (other parts from reference TRBV5-1 and TRBJ1-1): KAGVTQTPRYLIKTRGQQVTLSCSPISGHRSVSWYQQTPGQGLQFLFEYFSETQRNKGNFPGRFSGRQFSNSRSEMNVSTLELGDSALYLCASSPGGTGQNTEAFFGQGTRLTVV.

V usage is TRBV5-6 and J usage is TRBJ1-2; 10 bases align to TRBD1. The CDR3 is 14 residues long. The germline gives CDR1 SGHDT, CDR2 YYEEEE. With 7 bases clipped from V and 8 bases from J, the junction kept 11 bases outside the gene matches. Here the CDR3 reads CASQRGTGVEGYTF. In DNA, the CDR3 is TGTGCCAGCCAGAGGGGGACAGGGGTTGAAGGCTACACCTTC.

The rearrangement links TRBV6-5 to TRBJ2-2; TRBD1 agrees at 10 bases. This CDR3 spans 14 amino acids. V trimming: 5 bases; J trimming: 5 bases; junction bases outside the gene matches: 2. Germline values: CDR1 MNHEY, CDR2 SVGAGI. The CDR3 sequence: CASSRTGGTGELFF. CDR3 nucleotide sequence: TGTGCCAGCAGTCGGACAGGGGGGACCGGGGAGCTGTTTTTT.

Remarks on this clone: Germline is not matched at one junction end, which may reflect a read error. V gene TRBV2 combines with J gene TRBJ2-7; D is possibly TRBD1 (5 bases). The V gene's germline CDR1 is SNHLY and CDR2 FYNNEI. CDR3 length: 12 amino acids. CDR3 protein: CASGETPGLPVF. DNA of the CDR3: TGTGCCAGCGGCGAAACCCCAGGGCTACCAGTCTTC.

The chain carries TRBV11-1 and TRBJ2-3; a weak D match, TRBD2 (5 bases). The CDR3 runs 16 residues. CDR1 and CDR2 (germline): SGHAT, FQDESV (reference sequence). Trimming cost V 10 bases and J 2 bases, with 22 bases left between them. CDR3 in amino acids: CATELGVASHTDTQYF. CDR3 DNA: TGTGCCACCGAACTGGGAGTAGCGAGCCACACAGATACGCAGTATTTT.

J is TRBJ2-1 and V is TRBV25-1; D ambiguous. V lost 0 bases to trimming and J lost 6 bases, with 3 bases between them. The CDR3 runs to 12 residues. Germline loops: CDR1 MGHDK, CDR2 SYGVNS. CDR3: CASSEYLNEQFF. In DNA form, the CDR3 reads TGTGCCAGCAGTGAATACCTCAATGAGCAGTTCTTC.

The rearrangement uses TRBV6-5 and TRBJ2-5; D is ambiguous. V was pared by 5 bases and J by 4 bases, with 11 bases between. The CDR3 length is 13 residues. Germline loops: CDR1 MNHEY, CDR2 SVGAGI. The CDR3 DNA reads TGTGCCAGCAGTGAAAGCGAGAGAGAGACCCAGTACTTC. Amino acids: CASSESERETQYF.

The J gene is TRBJ1-2, the V gene TRBV5-1; no clear D. The CDR3 sequence is 13 residues long. The germline V gene encodes CDR1 SGHRS and CDR2 YFSETQ. Trimming removed 0 bases at V and 8 bases at J, with 11 bases between. As DNA, the CDR3 is TGCGCCAGCAGCTTGGCAGGTTTAAGCGGCTACACCTTC. It is translated as CASSLAGLSGYTF.

The chain couples TRBV9 to TRBJ2-2; 8 bases are shared with TRBD1. Germline V CDR1 and CDR2: SGDLS, YYNGEE. V was clipped by 4 bases and J by 3 bases; unmatched bases: 8. The CDR3 runs to 16 residues. CDR3 sequence: CASSSRDRFDTGELFF. The CDR3 nucleotides are TGTGCCAGCAGCTCAAGGGACAGGTTTGACACCGGGGAGCTGTTTTTT.

The V call is TRBV6-5, the J call TRBJ1-5, with D possibly TRBD1 on 5 matching bases. This CDR3 comprises 13 residues. Trimming cost V 4 bases and J 7 bases, with 11 bases left between them. The germline CDR1 and CDR2 sequences are MNHEY and SVGAGI. CDR3 bases: TGTGCCAGCAGTTTAGGGGCAGGACAGCCCCAGCATTTT. Translated: CASSLGAGQPQHF.

V usage is TRBV19 and J usage is TRBJ1-2; weak D call: TRBD1 (6 bases). The germline CDR1 and CDR2 sequences are LNHDA and SQIVND (reference sequence). The CDR3 length is 13 residues. Trimming shortened V by 5 bases and J by 4 bases, and 11 bases separated the two germline ends. In DNA form, the CDR3 reads TGTGCCAGTAGTCGGGACACTACCTATGGCTACACCTTC. It specifies CASSRDTTYGYTF.

The chain links TRBV7-3 to TRBJ1-5; 8 nucleotides line up with TRBD1. The CDR3 is made up of 14 amino acids. CDR1 is SGHTA, CDR2 FQGTGA, per germline. J lost 7 bases, V lost 6 bases, and 8 bases had no gene match. The CDR3 loop reads CASRPDRGNQPQHF. The CDR3 DNA is TGTGCCAGCAGGCCCGACAGGGGAAACCAGCCCCAGCATTTT.

The CDR3 region is CASSSRGGDGNTEAFF. CDR3 nucleotides: TGTGCCAGCAGCTCGAGGGGGGGCGACGGGAACACTGAAGCTTTCTTT. The rearrangement joins TRBV7-8 to TRBJ1-1; TRBD1 is a possible D gene (6 bases). The length of the CDR3 is 16 residues. Germline-derived CDR1 and CDR2 are SGHVS and FQNEAQ. Trimming took 4 bases from V and 1 from J, leaving 16 bases between them.

This rearrangement joins TRBV7-8 to TRBJ2-3, with 14 bases matching TRBD2. This CDR3 has 18 amino acids. Trimming took 3 bases from V and 0 from J; bases not matched to a gene: 5. Germline assignment: CDR1 SGHVS and CDR2 FQNEAQ. The CDR3 sequence: CASSLGTSGGSSTDTQYF. CDR3 nucleotide sequence: TGTGCCAGCAGCTTGGGGACTAGCGGGGGTTCTAGCACAGATACGCAGTATTTT.

This chain uses TRBV18 with TRBJ2-3; 9 positions agree with TRBD1. With 3 bases clipped from V and 5 bases from J, the junction kept 3 bases outside the gene matches. The CDR3 spans 14 residues. Germline V CDR1 and CDR2: KGHSH, LQKENI. The DNA of the CDR3 is TGTGCCAGCTCACCGGGACAGGGACGAGATACGCAGTATTTT. This codes for CASSPGQGRDTQYF.

The chain uses TRBV9 and TRBJ2-2; D remains unclear. In germline, CDR1 is SGDLS, CDR2 YYNGEE. The length of the CDR3 is 14 residues. Trimming removed 0 bases at V and 1 base at J, with 4 bases between. The CDR3 nucleotides are TGTGCCAGCAGCGTAGACGGGAACACCGGGGAGCTGTTTTTT. Protein sequence: CASSVDGNTGELFF.

The J gene is TRBJ1-1, the V gene TRBV12-5; TRBD1 might be the D (5 bases). This CDR3 has 13 residues. V was cut by 7 bases and J by 6 bases, with 15 bases left in between. In germline, CDR1 is LGHNT, CDR2 FRNRAP. This CDR3 reads CASATTRDSEAFF. DNA for the CDR3: TGTGCTAGTGCGACGACCAGGGACTCTGAAGCTTTCTTT.

The V call is TRBV30, the J call TRBJ1-5, with 7 nucleotides matching TRBD1. The CDR3 loop spans 13 amino acids. Per germline, CDR1 GTSNPN and CDR2 SVGIG (reference sequence). J lost 5 bases, V lost 8 bases, and 9 bases had no gene match. Here the CDR3 reads CAGSRDSDQPQHF. CDR3 coding DNA: TGTGCCGGCTCCCGGGACAGCGATCAGCCCCAGCATTTT.

This chain connects TRBV14 to TRBJ2-5; no definite D call. Germline loops: CDR1 SGHDN, CDR2 FVKESK. Trimming pared 1 base from V and 4 bases from J, leaving 4 bases between. This CDR3 has 12 residues. In DNA, the CDR3 is TGTGCCAGCAGCCAAGTCTCAGAGACCCAGTACTTC. As protein: CASSQVSETQYF. The whole variable domain, filled in from reference TRBV14 and TRBJ2-5, reads EAGVTQFPSHSVIEKGQTVTLRCDPISGHDNLYWYRRVMGKEIKFLLHFVKESKQDESGMPNNRFLAERTGGTYSTLKVQPAELEDSGVYFCASSQVSETQYFGPGTRLLVL.

The CDR3 coding sequence is TGCGCCAGCAGCCAAGAGGGGACTAGCGGGGGGTTTACAGATACGCAGTATTTT. Translating it yields CASSQEGTSGGFTDTQYF. This chain joins TRBV4-3 and TRBJ2-3; 15 positions agree with TRBD2. Germline V gene sequence: CDR1 LGHNA, CDR2 YSLEER. The ends lost 0 bases at V and 3 bases at J; junction bases unmatched: 4. CDR3 length: 18 residues.

This clone appeared a single time. The chain is built from TRBV5-6 and TRBJ2-7; a weak D match, TRBD1 (6 bases). This CDR3 has 14 residues. Germline CDR1 reads SGHDT; CDR2 reads YYEEEE. V lost 0 bases and J 4 bases, leaving 11 bases between the germline ends. Written as DNA, the CDR3 is TGTGCCAGCAGCTTGGTAGGGGGTGCGTACGAGCAGTACTTC. This codes for CASSLVGGAYEQYF.

The chain carries TRBV2 and TRBJ2-5; 9 bases match TRBD2. V gave up 8 bases and J gave up 9 bases; unmatched junction bases: 10. Germline-derived CDR1 and CDR2 are SNHLY and FYNNEI. The CDR3 sequence is 13 residues long. The CDR3 is CASLSSGGWAQYF. The CDR3 bases are TGTGCCAGCCTAAGTAGCGGGGGCTGGGCCCAGTACTTC. Complete variable domain (other parts from reference TRBV2 and TRBJ2-5): EPEVTQTPSHQVTQMGQEVILRCVPISNHLYFYWYRQILGQKVEFLVSFYNNEISEKSEIFDDQFSVERPDGSNFTLKIRSTKLEDSAMYFCASLSSGGWAQYFGPGTRLLVL.

The rearrangement links TRBV5-1 to TRBJ1-1; 7 bases fit TRBD1. CDR3 length: 17 residues. V shed 3 bases, J shed 0 bases, and the junction held 11 bases outside the gene matches. The germline CDR1 and CDR2 sequences are SGHRS and YFSETQ. The CDR3 loop reads CASSWGAGGTMNTEAFF. In DNA form, the CDR3 reads TGCGCCAGCAGCTGGGGGGCAGGGGGTACCATGAACACTGAAGCTTTCTTT.